The 5 T cell receptor beta chains listed next were all sequenced from one sample in a study of blood T cells in healthy people across ages. A second roughly 6 to 12 cycle PCR used barcoded and J-beta primers. TCRdb passed the 5' RACE reads through MiXCR, listing each CDR3 protein once. Of 1.8 million or so distinct CDR3 sequences in the sample, around 40% were seen once. Sequencing was done on a sample of blood. These receptors all come from a human donor in good health.

The chain has TRBV6-1 and TRBJ2-7, with no clear D. V shed 11 bases and J shed 2 bases, with 13 bases lying between them. In germline, CDR1 is MNHNS, CDR2 SASEGT. The CDR3 loop spans 12 amino acids. CDR3 nucleotides: TGTGCCGGCCACTCAGGCACCTACGAGCAGTACTTC. This sequence encodes CAGHSGTYEQYF.

The J gene is TRBJ1-6, the V gene TRBV2; D is unclear. The CDR3 contains 13 residues. Germline loops: CDR1 SNHLY, CDR2 FYNNEI. V was clipped by 5 bases and J by 10 bases, with 12 bases between them. The CDR3 is CASSSTARSPLHF. Written as DNA, the CDR3 is TGTGCCAGCAGTAGTACAGCGAGGTCACCCCTCCACTTT.

V gene TRBV5-1 combines with J gene TRBJ2-1; maybe TRBD2 (5 bases). Between the trimmed V and J ends, which lost 2 bases and 9 bases, there was a span of 18 bases. The CDR3 loop spans 15 amino acids. Germline lookup yields CDR1 SGHRS and CDR2 YFSETQ. This CDR3 is CASSFDVVGRGEQFF. The CDR3 DNA sequence: TGCGCCAGCAGCTTTGATGTCGTGGGCCGGGGTGAGCAGTTCTTC.

This clonotype was detected only a few times. This chain uses TRBV6-6 with TRBJ1-5; tentatively, D is TRBD1 (5 bases). The germline V gene encodes CDR1 MNHNY and CDR2 SVGAGI (reference sequence). The CDR3 is made up of 14 amino acids. Trimming removed 6 bases at V and 6 bases at J, with 15 bases between. CDR3 coding DNA: TGTGCCAGCAGACAGGACCCACAAGCTCAGCCCCAGCATTTT. It specifies CASRQDPQAQPQHF.

This chain joins TRBV12-3 or TRBV12-4 and TRBJ2-7; TRBD2 aligns across 12 bases. This CDR3 spans 16 amino acids. With 5 bases clipped from V and 7 bases from J, the junction kept 12 bases outside the gene matches. The CDR3 sequence is CASSPLAGGIGREQYF. CDR3 bases: TGTGCCAGCAGTCCTCTAGCGGGGGGGATCGGTCGGGAGCAGTACTTC.